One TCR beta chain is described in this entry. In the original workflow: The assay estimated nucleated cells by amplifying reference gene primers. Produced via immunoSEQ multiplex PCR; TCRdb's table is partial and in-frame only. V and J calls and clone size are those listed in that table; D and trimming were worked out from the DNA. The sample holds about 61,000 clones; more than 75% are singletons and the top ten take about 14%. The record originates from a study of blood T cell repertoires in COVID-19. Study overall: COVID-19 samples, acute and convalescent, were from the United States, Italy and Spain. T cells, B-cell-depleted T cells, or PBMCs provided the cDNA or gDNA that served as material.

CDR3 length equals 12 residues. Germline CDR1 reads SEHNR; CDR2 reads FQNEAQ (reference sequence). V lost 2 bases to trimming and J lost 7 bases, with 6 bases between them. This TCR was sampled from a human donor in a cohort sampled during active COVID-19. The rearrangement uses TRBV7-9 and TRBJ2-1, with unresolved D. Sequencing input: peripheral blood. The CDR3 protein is CASSLRGNEQFF. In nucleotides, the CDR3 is TGTGCCAGCAGCTTACGAGGAAATGAGCAGTTCTTC. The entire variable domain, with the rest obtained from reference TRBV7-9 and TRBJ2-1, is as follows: DTGVSQNPRHKITKRGQNVTFRCDPISEHNRLYWYRQTLGQGPEFLTYFQNEAQLEKSRLLSDRFSAERPKGSFSTLEIQRTEQGDSAMYLCASSLRGNEQFFGPGTRLTVL.